Following are 21 T cell receptor beta chains from one sample sequenced in a study of cytomegalovirus exposure and HLA in healthy donors. The PCR used 60 Vbeta and 13 Jbeta primers. Produced via immunoSEQ multiplex PCR; TCRdb's table is partial and in-frame only. The sample has 200,000 or so clones. Material: PBMCs. These receptor sequences come from a girl aged 2-10 years in good health and CMV-seropositive.

V is TRBV5-4 and J is TRBJ1-1; a possible D gene is TRBD1 (5 bases). With 0 bases removed from V and 7 bases from J, the gap between germline ends came to 19 bases. The CDR3 runs to 16 residues. Germline V CDR1 and CDR2: SGHNT, YYREEE (reference sequence). The CDR3 loop reads CASSLGGVAQRGEAFF. The CDR3 DNA reads as TGTGCCAGCAGCTTGGGGGGGGTAGCTCAGCGTGGTGAAGCTTTCTTT.

The chain combines TRBV6-4 with TRBJ2-2, with 11 bases matching TRBD2. The CDR3 runs 15 residues. Germline V lookup: CDR1 MRHNA, CDR2 SNTAGT. V was clipped by 6 bases and J by 6 bases; unmatched bases: 6. As DNA, the CDR3 is TGTGCCAGCAGGAGGACTAGCGGGTTCCCCGGGGAGCTGTTTTTT. Its protein product is CASRRTSGFPGELFF.

V and J are TRBV5-1 and TRBJ1-4; D perhaps matches TRBD1 (6 bases). Trimming removed 2 bases at V and 4 bases at J, with 6 bases between. The CDR3 runs to 13 residues. CDR1 SGHRS and CDR2 YFSETQ come from the germline V gene. CDR3 nucleotides: TGCGCCAGCAGCTTAGGGGGTAATGAAAAACTGTTTTTT. Residues: CASSLGGNEKLFF.

The chain uses TRBV28 and TRBJ1-5; TRBD1 agrees at 7 bases. Unmatched junction bases numbered 4, after V lost 5 bases and J lost 0 bases. This CDR3 comprises 15 residues. The germline gives CDR1 MDHEN, CDR2 SYDVKM. In DNA form, the CDR3 reads TGTGCCAGCAGTCAGGGACAGTATAGCAATCAGCCCCAGCATTTT. Its protein product is CASSQGQYSNQPQHF.

The V gene is TRBV5-4, the J gene TRBJ2-7; the D gene is possibly TRBD2 (5 bases). The CDR3 extends over 15 amino acids. V lost 0 bases and J 6 bases, leaving 16 bases between the germline ends. Germline-derived CDR1 and CDR2 are SGHNT and YYREEE (reference sequence). CDR3 nucleotide sequence: TGTGCCAGCAGCTTGGGAGGGAATGTGGTGCTCGAGCAGTACTTC. It specifies CASSLGGNVVLEQYF.

CDR3 DNA sequence: TGTGCCAGCAGTCTTCTCGGGAAACGATGGTACGAGCAGTACTTC. This gives the protein CASSLLGKRWYEQYF. The rearrangement uses TRBV27 and TRBJ2-7; weak D call: TRBD2 (5 bases). V was cut by 5 bases and J by 4 bases, with 18 bases left in between. Germline CDR1 reads MNHEY; CDR2 reads SMNVEV (reference sequence). CDR3 length: 15 residues.

CDR3 in amino acids: CASSGNMNTEAFF. The CDR3 bases are TGTGCCAGCTCGGGCAACATGAACACTGAAGCTTTCTTT. This chain links TRBV18 with TRBJ1-1; D unclear. The CDR3 is made up of 13 amino acids. In germline, CDR1 is KGHSH, CDR2 LQKENI. V lost 6 bases, J lost 0 bases, and 8 bases lay in between.

This chain links TRBV6-6 with TRBJ2-5, with 13 bases that match TRBD2. After removal of 8 bases from V and 4 bases from J, the junction contained 1 base not matched to a gene. The CDR3 spans 13 residues. The germline gives CDR1 MNHNY, CDR2 SVGAGI (reference sequence). The CDR3 DNA sequence: TGTGCCAGCCGACTAGCGGGAGGAGAGACCCAGTACTTC. Translating gives CASRLAGGETQYF.

The rearrangement uses TRBV7-8 and TRBJ2-1, with D perhaps matching TRBD2 (5 bases). This CDR3 has 14 amino acids. Trimming pared 8 bases from V and 2 bases from J, leaving 13 bases between. Germline assignment: CDR1 SGHVS and CDR2 FQNEAQ. For the CDR3, the DNA is TGTGCCAGCGAGGGCGAGACCACCTACAATGAGCAGTTCTTC. As protein: CASEGETTYNEQFF.

The chain combines TRBV28 with TRBJ2-5; D is perhaps TRBD1 (6 bases). Germline-derived CDR1 and CDR2 are MDHEN and SYDVKM. V was cut by 2 bases and J by 7 bases, with 14 bases left in between. The CDR3 is 14 amino acids. CDR3 loop: CASSLPPDSRTQYF. In DNA form, the CDR3 reads TGTGCCAGCAGTTTACCCCCGGACAGCCGGACCCAGTACTTC.

The chain couples TRBV2 to TRBJ2-7, with 7 nucleotides matching TRBD2. Germline CDR1 is SNHLY and CDR2 is FYNNEI. V lost 8 bases and J lost 0; bases outside the gene matches: 4. CDR3 length: 13 residues. The CDR3 is CASLAGSSYEQYF. The CDR3, as DNA: TGTGCCAGCTTAGCGGGCAGCTCCTACGAGCAGTACTTC.

The chain carries TRBV5-1 and TRBJ2-7, with 8 bases matching TRBD1. Germline CDR1 SGHRS, CDR2 YFSETQ. The CDR3 sequence is 15 residues long. V lost 3 bases to trimming and J lost 4 bases; unmatched junction nucleotides: 9. Here the CDR3 DNA reads TGCGCCAGCAGCTCGCTACAGGGGGTCGCGTACGAGCAGTACTTC. Its protein is CASSSLQGVAYEQYF.

The V and J genes are TRBV6-1 and TRBJ2-1, with TRBD1 identical over 7 bases. Germline loops: CDR1 MNHNS, CDR2 SASEGT. This CDR3 comprises 14 residues. V dropped 8 bases and J dropped 1; count of bases not matched to a gene: 5. CDR3 bases: TGTGCCAGCCAAAAGGGACAGTCCTACAATGAGCAGTTCTTC. Residues: CASQKGQSYNEQFF.

J is TRBJ1-4 and V is TRBV7-9; D remains unclear. This CDR3 region has 15 residues. CDR1 and CDR2 (germline): SEHNR, FQNEAQ (reference sequence). Trimming cost V 1 base and J 0 bases, with 6 bases left between them. The CDR3 DNA sequence: TGTGCCAGCAGCTTAGTCACATCAACTAATGAAAAACTGTTTTTT. Encoded protein: CASSLVTSTNEKLFF.

The chain is built from TRBV4-1 and TRBJ2-1; 10 nucleotides align to TRBD2. This CDR3 is built from 18 residues. The V gene end was trimmed by 0 bases and the J gene end by 6 bases; junction bases not matched to a gene: 11. Germline V lookup: CDR1 MGHRA, CDR2 YSYEKL. The CDR3 nucleotides read TGCGCCAGCAGCCAAGATGGGAGACTAGCGGGTTCCCGCAATGAGCAGTTCTTC. Translation gives CASSQDGRLAGSRNEQFF.

This chain connects TRBV5-4 to TRBJ1-1; 7 bases fit TRBD1. The junction had 10 bases not matched to a gene; V was cut back by 4 bases and J by 1 base. The V gene's germline CDR1 is SGHNT and CDR2 YYREEE (reference sequence). CDR3 size: 16 residues. CDR3 sequence reads: CASSPQRTGSNTEAFF. CDR3 in DNA: TGTGCCAGCAGCCCTCAGCGGACAGGATCGAACACTGAAGCTTTCTTT.

V is TRBV9 and J is TRBJ2-3; a weak D match, TRBD2 (6 bases). Trimming pared 3 bases from V and 6 bases from J, leaving 20 bases between. CDR1 and CDR2 (germline): SGDLS, YYNGEE. This CDR3 spans 16 amino acids. The CDR3 reads CASSAGTLDVLDTQYF. CDR3 coding DNA: TGTGCCAGCAGCGCCGGGACTCTAGATGTCCTCGATACGCAGTATTTT.

The genes are TRBV21-1 and TRBJ2-3; the table assigns TRBD2, which was not confirmed against the DNA. TRBV21-1 constitutes a pseudogene. This CDR3 is built from 22 residues. CDR3 sequence reads: CASSKVVCLFIWLAASTDTQYF. In DNA form, the CDR3 reads TGTGCCAGCAGCAAAGTCGTTTGTTTGTTTATATGGCTAGCGGCAAGCACAGATACGCAGTATTTT.

This chain connects TRBV5-1 to TRBJ2-5; TRBD1 is a possible D gene (7 bases). Matching the DNA end better, TRBJ2-7 makes the J call doubtful. The CDR3 sequence is 17 residues long. The germline V gene has CDR1 SGHRS and CDR2 YFSETQ. Written as DNA, the CDR3 is TGCGCCAGCAGCTTGTGGGACTTACAGGGGAGCCTTGCCGAGCAGTACTTC. This encodes CASSLWDLQGSLAEQYF.

The J gene is TRBJ2-5, the V gene TRBV28, with 12 nucleotides matching TRBD2. The CDR3 extends over 13 amino acids. The J segment lost 5 bases and the V segment lost 11 bases, leaving 6 bases of the junction unmatched. The germline V gene has CDR1 MDHEN and CDR2 SYDVKM. CDR3 amino acids: CAARLAGEETQYF. The CDR3 DNA sequence: TGTGCCGCTAGACTAGCGGGAGAGGAGACCCAGTACTTC.

V gene TRBV18 combines with J gene TRBJ1-5; TRBD1 might be the D (6 bases). V was pared by 3 bases and J by 4 bases, with 10 bases between. CDR3 length: 14 amino acids. CDR1 KGHSH and CDR2 LQKENI come from the germline V gene. The CDR3 loop reads CASSPETGNQPQHF. CDR3 DNA: TGTGCCAGCTCACCTGAGACAGGTAATCAGCCCCAGCATTTT.